This TCR beta chain was captured by sequencing in a study of CD8 T cells in Susac syndrome. Reverse transcription used roughly 0.45 to 1 ug RNA and random hexamers. TCRdb called the immunoSEQ multiplex PCR reads again in MiXCR, with one record for every CDR3 protein. The sample consists of hundreds of thousands of distinct CDR3 sequences, roughly 85% of them appearing once. The CDR3 length is 15 residues. Unmatched junction bases numbered 6, after V lost 3 bases and J lost 3 bases. CDR1 is MDHEN, CDR2 SYDVKM, per germline. Specimen: CD8+ T cells from PBMCs. The clonotype comes from a human donor with multiple sclerosis. This chain uses TRBV28 with TRBJ2-5; 8 nucleotides agree with TRBD1. This CDR3 is CASSFHLGQEETQYF. CDR3 sequence (DNA): TGTGCCAGCAGTTTTCATCTGGGACAGGAAGAGACCCAGTACTTC.